This TCR beta chain was sequenced in a study of T cell responses to AZD1222 COVID-19 vaccine. For the study at large: The analysis combined second doses at about 4 or about 12 weeks. Overall study results and limits: There were mostly white British donors and more females than males, and clonal diversity was possibly underestimated. Once two AZD1222 doses were given, Spike-specific TCR breadth and depth went up. Repertoire sampling was restricted to post-peak T cell response timepoints.

Produced via immunoSEQ multiplex PCR; TCRdb's table is partial and in-frame only. The sample consists of about 110,000 clones, just over 85% of them appearing once. With respect to this clone: Its antigen remains unknown.

The V gene's germline CDR1 is LNHDA and CDR2 SQIVND (reference sequence). This CDR3 is 12 amino acids long. V lost 6 bases, J lost 9 bases, and 15 bases lay in between. The rearrangement joins TRBV19 to TRBJ2-7, with D uncertain. The source was peripheral blood, collected on day 0 of AZD1222 vaccination. The sequence derives from an adult in good health. CDR3 sequence reads: CASSLGSERQYF. CDR3 sequence (DNA): TGTGCCAGTAGCCTCGGATCCGAGCGGCAGTACTTC.